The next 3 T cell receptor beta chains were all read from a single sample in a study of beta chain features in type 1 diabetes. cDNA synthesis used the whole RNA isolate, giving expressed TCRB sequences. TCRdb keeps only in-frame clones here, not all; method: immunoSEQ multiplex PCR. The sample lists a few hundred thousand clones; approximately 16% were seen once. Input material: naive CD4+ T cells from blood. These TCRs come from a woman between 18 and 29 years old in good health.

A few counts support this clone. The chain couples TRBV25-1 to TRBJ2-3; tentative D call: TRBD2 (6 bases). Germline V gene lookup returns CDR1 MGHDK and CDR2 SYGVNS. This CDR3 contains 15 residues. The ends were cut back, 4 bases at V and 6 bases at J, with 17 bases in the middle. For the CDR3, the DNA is TGTGCCAGCAGTGTTGGACGGGGGTTTGTGGATACGCAGTATTTT. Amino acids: CASSVGRGFVDTQYF.

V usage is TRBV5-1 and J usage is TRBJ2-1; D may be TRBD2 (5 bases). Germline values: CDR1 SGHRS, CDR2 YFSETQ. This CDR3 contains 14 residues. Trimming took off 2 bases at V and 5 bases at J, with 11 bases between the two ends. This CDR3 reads CASSLSGANNEQFF. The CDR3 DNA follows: TGCGCCAGCAGCTTAAGCGGAGCTAACAATGAGCAGTTCTTC.

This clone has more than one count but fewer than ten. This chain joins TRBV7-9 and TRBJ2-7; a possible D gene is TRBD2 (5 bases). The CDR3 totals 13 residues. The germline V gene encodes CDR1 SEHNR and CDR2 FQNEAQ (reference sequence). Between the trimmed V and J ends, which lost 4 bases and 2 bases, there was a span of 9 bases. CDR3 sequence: CASSSAGAYEQYF. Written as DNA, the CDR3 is TGTGCCAGCAGCTCGGCCGGGGCCTACGAGCAGTACTTC.